This record covers a single TCR beta chain. Its antigen is not known. The sample is drawn from a study of cytomegalovirus exposure and HLA in healthy donors. About the research overall: Around 80 million unique TCR sequences came from HLA-typed donors in an early release. Study-wide results and limits: Researchers reported in a later analysis that a missense DCLRE1C variant was tied to TCR beta V- and J-gene trimming. Segments of the TCR beta V type were, in most cases, productive about 90% or about 30% of the time in an earlier analysis. TCR beta chains numbering more than 150 were designated cytomegalovirus-associated.

This CDR3 spans 15 amino acids. Germline V CDR1 and CDR2: LNHNV, YYDKDF (reference sequence). Losses at the gene ends were 4 bases for V and 4 bases for J; bases not matched to a gene: 2. Both 60 Vbeta primers and 13 Jbeta primers went into the PCR. Sequencing was performed with immunoSEQ multiplex PCR; in TCRdb, only in-frame clones are kept and a portion is missing. Of some 190,000 clones in the sample, approximately 80% were seen once. The TCR was taken from a woman aged 25-40 years in good health and CMV-seropositive. V gene TRBV15 combines with J gene TRBJ2-1; 12 bases are shared with TRBD2. Input material: PBMCs. The CDR3 sequence is CATSTGLAGYNEQFF. CDR3 bases: TGTGCCACCAGCACTGGACTAGCGGGATACAATGAGCAGTTCTTC.